This is a list of T cell receptor beta chains from one sample in a study of PD-1 blockade in classical Hodgkin lymphoma. The table came from immunoSEQ multiplex PCR; TCRdb's copy has only in-frame clones and leaves some out. The top ten clones hold about 15% of a sample with tens of thousands of clones, around 81% of them seen once. The sequencing here drew on peripheral blood mononuclear cells (PBMCs), taken before the fourth cycle of nivolumab. The source of these receptors is a human donor with classical Hodgkin lymphoma. The CDR3 runs from the conserved cysteine through the conserved F or W. A D gene is named only where the DNA matches it firmly. Clone sizes are given selectively: once, few, many, or a class where the clone is expanded.

NA,TRBJ2-3,NA,TRBV11-3,TGTGCCAGCAGCCCATTTCGGGGGAATGATACGCAGTATTTT,CASSPFRGNDTQYF
NA,TRBJ1-1,NA,TRBV19,TGTGCCAGTAGTTTCACGACAGTACATGAAGCTTTCTTT,CASSFTTVHEAFF
TRBD1,TRBJ1-1,NA,TRBV5-3,TGTGCCAGAAGCCCCAAAAGACAGGGAACTGAAGCTTTCTTT,CARSPKRQGTEAFF
NA,TRBJ1-5,few,TRBV6-5,TGTGCCAGCAGTTACTCCTACGGCAACAATCAGCCCCAGCATTTT,CASSYSYGNNQPQHF
NA,TRBJ1-1,NA,TRBV27,TGTGCCAGCAGTTTACGGTACAGCCCTATGAACACTGAAGCTTTCTTT,CASSLRYSPMNTEAFF
NA,TRBJ2-7,NA,TRBV28,TGTGCCAGCAGCCACCATAGCGGACCGGGGGCCGACGAGCAGTACTTC,CASSHHSGPGADEQYF
TRBD1,TRBJ1-1,NA,TRBV4-3,TGCGCCAGCAGCCAAATCGACAGGGGGCTGTTGAACACTGAAGCTTTCTTT,CASSQIDRGLLNTEAFF
NA,TRBJ1-1,NA,TRBV28,TGTGCCAGCAGCACCCCGGGGATTGCCACTGAAGCTTTCTTT,CASSTPGIATEAFF
TRBD1,TRBJ2-3,NA,TRBV9,TGTGCCAGCAGCGTAGCCCGCGGGGACAGGGGCACAGATACGCAGTATTTT,CASSVARGDRGTDTQYF
NA,TRBJ1-1,NA,TRBV6-5,TGTGCCAGCAGTTACTCCGAGATGAACACTGAAGCTTTCTTT,CASSYSEMNTEAFF
TRBD1,TRBJ1-2,few,TRBV9,TGTGCCAGCAGCGTAGAGGCCAGGGGGCCTATCTATGGCTACACCTTC,CASSVEARGPIYGYTF
NA,TRBJ2-7,NA,TRBV6-6,TGTGCCAGCAGTTACGACTACGAGCAGTACTTC,CASSYDYEQYF
NA,TRBJ1-5,NA,TRBV27,TGTGCCAGCAGTTTAGACAGATATAGCAATCAGCCCCAGCATTTT,CASSLDRYSNQPQHF
TRBD1,TRBJ1-5,once,TRBV15,TGTGCCACCAGCAGAGATTTGGACAGGGGTAATCAGCCCCAGCATTTT,CATSRDLDRGNQPQHF
TRBD1,TRBJ1-1,NA,TRBV18,TGTGCCAGCTCACCACGGCCAGGGGGCACGTGGACTGAAGCTTTCTTT,CASSPRPGGTWTEAFF
NA,TRBJ2-5,few,TRBV7-6,TGTGCCAGCAGCTTAGCCCTACGAGAGACCCAGTACTTC,CASSLALRETQYF
NA,TRBJ2-2,large,TRBV19,TGTGCCAGTAGTATAGCTCGGGAGCTGTTTTTT,CASSIARELFF
TRBD2,TRBJ2-5,NA,TRBV28,TGTGCCAGCAGTTTCGGTCTAGCGGTCCGTACCCAGTACTTC,CASSFGLAVRTQYF
NA,TRBJ1-4,few,TRBV2,TGTGCCAGCAGTGATGGTTCAGGGCAGACTAATGAAAAACTGTTTTTT,CASSDGSGQTNEKLFF
NA,TRBJ1-5,few,TRBV2,TGTGCCAGCAGGCGGGGGGCGGCCGGAGGTCAGCCCCAGCATTTT,CASRRGAAGGQPQHF
TRBD2,TRBJ2-1,few,TRBV5-4,TGTGCCAGCAGCCTGGAGCGGGAGTCCTACAATGAGCAGTTCTTC,CASSLERESYNEQFF
NA,TRBJ2-1,NA,TRBV7-2,TGTGCCAGCAGCTTAGTTTGGGGGGATGAGCAGTTCTTC,CASSLVWGDEQFF
NA,TRBJ2-2,NA,TRBV25-1,TGTGCCAGCAGTGAATCTGGGTACACCGGGGAGCTGTTTTTT,CASSESGYTGELFF
NA,TRBJ1-1,NA,TRBV7-9,TGTGCCAGCAGCTCGGAGGGGGGATACACTGAAGCTTTCTTT,CASSSEGGYTEAFF
NA,TRBJ2-7,NA,TRBV19,TGTGCCAGTAGTATTCTCGGACAGAGCTACGAGCAGTACTTC,CASSILGQSYEQYF
NA,TRBJ2-2,NA,TRBV7-2,TGTGCCAGCAGCTTAGCGCTGAATTCAGGTGGGGAGCTGTTTTTT,CASSLALNSGGELFF
NA,TRBJ1-4,NA,TRBV7-6,TGTGCCAGCAGCGGCGTTCTTAATGAAAAACTGTTTTTT,CASSGVLNEKLFF
TRBD1,TRBJ1-2,once,TRBV2,TGTGCCAGCAGTTGGACAGGGAAGGCGGACTATGGCTACACCTTC,CASSWTGKADYGYTF
TRBD2,TRBJ2-3,NA,TRBV2,TGTGCCAGCATTGGGCTAGCGGGGAGGAATACGCAGTATTTT,CASIGLAGRNTQYF
NA,TRBJ2-7,NA,TRBV19,TGTGCCAGTAGTACCACTATGTTTAGCTCCTACGAGCAGTACTTC,CASSTTMFSSYEQYF
TRBD1,TRBJ1-2,NA,TRBV14,TGTGCCAGCAGCCTAGACAGGGAGAAAGGCTACACCTTC,CASSLDREKGYTF
TRBD2,TRBJ2-1,NA,TRBV5-1,TGCGCCAGCAGCTTGGAGGCTAGCGGCAATGAGCAGTTCTTC,CASSLEASGNEQFF
TRBD1,TRBJ1-1,NA,TRBV28,TGTGCCAGCAGCGGAGGGGGCTACCGAGGAGCTTTCTTT,CASSGGGYRGAFF
TRBD2,TRBJ2-7,NA,TRBV18,TGTGCCAGCTCATCCAGCGGACTAGAACGGGACGAGCAGTACTTC,CASSSSGLERDEQYF
NA,TRBJ1-2,NA,TRBV29-1,TGCAGCGTCGGGGTGGATCTCTATGGCTACACCTTC,CSVGVDLYGYTF
NA,TRBJ2-1,NA,TRBV7-6,TGTGCCAGCAGCTTAAGTTTAATCGGGGACCCGACCTACAATGAGCAGTTCTTC,CASSLSLIGDPTYNEQFF
NA,TRBJ1-5,NA,TRBV5-5,TGTGCCAGCAGCTTTGTGGGAGGCGGTCAGCCCCAGCATTTT,CASSFVGGGQPQHF
NA,TRBJ1-3,once,TRBV5-4,TGTGCCAGCAGCCCGACCGGGCCAGGGTCGGACACCATATATTTT,CASSPTGPGSDTIYF
NA,TRBJ2-6,few,TRBV5-6,TGTGCCAGCAGCTTGATGTGGGCCTCTGGGGCCAACGTCCTGACTTTC,CASSLMWASGANVLTF
NA,TRBJ2-3,NA,TRBV19,TGTGCCAGTAGTATCACAGGGACTCTCACAGATACGCAGTATTTT,CASSITGTLTDTQYF
NA,TRBJ2-3,NA,TRBV5-1,TGCGCCAGCAGAATATGGGATACGCAGTATTTT,CASRIWDTQYF
NA,TRBJ2-2,few,TRBV2,TGTGCCAGCATGAAGGAGGTCCCCGGGGAGCTGTTTTTT,CASMKEVPGELFF
NA,TRBJ2-7,NA,TRBV7-9,TGTGCCAGCAGCCCGGCCGGGGGTTCGCAGTACTTC,CASSPAGGSQYF
NA,TRBJ1-3,NA,TRBV29-1,TGCAGCGTAGGCGGTTCTGGAAACACCATATATTTT,CSVGGSGNTIYF
NA,TRBJ1-5,NA,TRBV2,TGTGCCAGCAGTGAAAGGGTGAATCAGCCCCAGCATTTT,CASSERVNQPQHF
NA,TRBJ1-1,NA,TRBV7-2,TGTGCCAGCAGACTTGGACGGACGGACACTGAAGCTTTCTTT,CASRLGRTDTEAFF
TRBD2,TRBJ2-5,NA,TRBV18,TGTGCCAGCTCACCGCGTGGTTGGACTAGCGTAGAGACCCAGTACTTC,CASSPRGWTSVETQYF
NA,TRBJ1-2,NA,TRBV4-3,TGCGCCAGCAGCCAGGGGCCCCAGTCTTTTACCTATGGCTACACCTTC,CASSQGPQSFTYGYTF
NA,TRBJ1-5,NA,TRBV28,TGTGCCAGCAGAACCGGGATCCTTAGCAATCAGCCCCAGCATTTT,CASRTGILSNQPQHF